The T cell receptor (beta chain) under discussion was sequenced for a study of graft-versus-host responses after intestinal transplantation. V was pared by 5 bases and J by 6 bases, with 8 bases between. Looked up from germline, CDR1 is SGHAT and CDR2 is FQNNGV. This CDR3 contains 11 residues. Libraries were prepared by immunoSEQ multiplex PCR; TCRdb keeps only in-frame clonotypes and omits some of them. This table holds 90,000 to 150,000 clones, approximately 95% found once. Comment on this clone: Its antigen is not identified.

The receptor was derived from a human donor who received an intestinal transplant. The sequences come from unstimulated CD8+ T cells sorted from spleen or lymph node cells, collected before intestinal transplant. The chain recombines TRBV11-2 with TRBJ2-7; D remains ambiguous. In DNA form, the CDR3 reads TGTGCCAGCAGCGCCTTCGGCGAGCAGTACTTC. It is translated as CASSAFGEQYF.